Below, 31 T cell receptor beta chains from the same sample are listed, as sequenced in a study of blood T cell repertoires in COVID-19. Using immunoSEQ multiplex PCR, the repertoire was profiled, and TCRdb retains in-frame clones only, with some absent. The profile shows 100,000 to 150,000 clones, approximately 81% of them singletons. Sequenced: peripheral blood. The origin of the receptors is a woman between 45 and 60 years old with acute or convalescent COVID-19.

This chain joins TRBV3-1 (or the pseudogene TRBV3-2) and TRBJ2-7, with TRBD1 matching over 7 bases. The CDR3 loop spans 15 amino acids. Germline CDR1 and CDR2: LGHDT and YNNKEL (reference sequence). Trimming cost V 2 bases and J 4 bases; bases outside gene matches: 8. Here the CDR3 DNA reads TGTGCCAGCAGCCAAACTACAGGGGATCGATACGAGCAGTACTTC. Encoded protein: CASSQTTGDRYEQYF.

V and J are TRBV7-2 and TRBJ2-3; D perhaps matches TRBD2 (5 bases). Trimming took off 6 bases at V and 2 bases at J, with 18 bases between the two ends. Per germline, CDR1 SGHTA and CDR2 FQGNSA. The CDR3 runs 16 residues. The CDR3 DNA reads as TGTGCCAGCAGTCGTAGTCCCAGCGGATACACAGATACGCAGTATTTT. It encodes CASSRSPSGYTDTQYF.

The rearrangement links TRBV10-3 to TRBJ1-1; D is uncertain. The CDR3 sequence is 13 residues long. Germline V gives CDR1 ENHRY, CDR2 SYGVKD. V lost 7 bases to trimming and J lost 3 bases, with 12 bases between them. This CDR3 is CAIKVGTDTEAFF. CDR3 DNA: TGTGCCATCAAGGTGGGCACAGACACTGAAGCTTTCTTT.

The rearrangement links TRBV6-5 to TRBJ1-3; D gene uncertain. The CDR3 has 13 residues. Per germline, CDR1 MNHEY and CDR2 SVGAGI. Trimming stripped 5 bases from V and 0 bases from J, with 5 bases between. CDR3 loop: CASSRDSGNTIYF. As DNA, the CDR3 is TGTGCCAGCAGTCGGGACTCTGGAAACACCATATATTTT.

This chain links TRBV18 with TRBJ2-1, with TRBD2 as a possible D gene (7 bases). CDR3 length: 15 residues. Trimming left V 2 bases short and J 7 bases short, with 15 bases between. CDR1 is KGHSH and CDR2 is LQKENI in the germline V gene. CDR3 DNA: TGTGCCAGCTCACCAACGGGGGGCGACAGGAATGAGCAGTTCTTC. Translating gives CASSPTGGDRNEQFF.

The chain couples TRBV7-8 to TRBJ1-5, with a possible D match to TRBD1 (5 bases). The CDR3 has 17 amino acids. Trimming removed 5 bases at V and 4 bases at J, with 21 bases between. Germline V gene lookup returns CDR1 SGHVS and CDR2 FQNEAQ. CDR3 loop: CASSPSPVGEVNQPQHF. The DNA for the CDR3 is TGTGCCAGCAGCCCATCACCGGTAGGGGAGGTGAATCAGCCCCAGCATTTT.

This clone was found once. This chain joins TRBV6-1 and TRBJ1-2; TRBD1 is a possible D gene (6 bases). V dropped 7 bases and J dropped 8 bases, with 11 bases sitting between them. CDR1 and CDR2 from the germline V gene are MNHNS and SASEGT. The CDR3 is 11 residues long. The CDR3 nucleotides are TGTGCCAGCATCAGGGGTCGCGGCTACACCTTC. The encoded protein is CASIRGRGYTF.

This rearrangement joins TRBV27 to TRBJ2-7; no firm D call. V was shortened by 6 bases and J by 5 bases, with 14 bases between the two germline ends. Germline CDR1 and CDR2: MNHEY and SMNVEV (reference sequence). The CDR3 consists of 13 residues. In DNA form, the CDR3 reads TGTGCCAGCAGCCCCCGCCAAGAGGACGAGCAGTACTTC. As protein: CASSPRQEDEQYF.

The chain employs TRBV6-5 and TRBJ2-3, with 7 bases that match TRBD2. CDR1 is MNHEY and CDR2 is SVGAGI in the germline V gene. CDR3 size: 15 residues. The ends lost 5 bases at V and 1 base at J; junction bases unmatched: 6. This CDR3 is CASSRLAAGTDTQYF. In nucleotides, the CDR3 is TGTGCCAGCAGTCGGCTAGCGGCAGGCACAGATACGCAGTATTTT.

This chain links TRBV11-3 with TRBJ2-2; 7 bases line up with TRBD1. This CDR3 contains 17 residues. Germline V gives CDR1 SGHNT, CDR2 YENEEA. The trim removed 6 bases at V and 4 bases at J, leaving 14 bases unmatched. CDR3 loop: CASSKRTGEVGTGELFF. DNA of the CDR3: TGTGCCAGCAGTAAAAGAACAGGGGAAGTCGGCACCGGGGAGCTGTTTTTT.

The sample holds a few counts of this clone. This chain joins TRBV10-1 and TRBJ2-7, with no clear D. The CDR3 loop spans 13 amino acids. CDR1 is WNHNN and CDR2 is SYGVQD in the germline V gene (reference sequence). The V end lost 3 bases, the J end lost 6 bases, and 12 bases lay between the germline ends. The CDR3 spells CASSDSGRPEQYF. The CDR3 DNA sequence: TGCGCCAGCAGTGATTCCGGTCGCCCCGAGCAGTACTTC.

The CDR3 here is CASRRQGARGEQYF. Written as DNA, the CDR3 is TGTGCCAGCAGACGACAGGGGGCCCGAGGCGAGCAGTACTTC. The V call is TRBV13, the J call TRBJ2-7; TRBD1 matches 10 bases. This CDR3 spans 14 amino acids. CDR1 and CDR2 (germline): PRHDT, FYEKMQ (reference sequence). Losses at the gene ends were 6 bases for V and 6 bases for J; bases not matched to a gene: 8.

This chain connects TRBV7-2 to TRBJ1-5, with 11 bases lining up with TRBD1. Germline CDR1 and CDR2: SGHTA and FQGNSA. Trimming removed 4 bases from V and 7 bases from J; junction bases left unmatched: 3. The length of the CDR3 is 14 residues. Here the CDR3 DNA reads TGTGCCAGCAGCTCGGACAGGGGGCGGCAGCCCCAGCATTTT. It encodes CASSSDRGRQPQHF.

The chain carries TRBV2 and TRBJ2-7; the match to TRBD1 covers 7 bases. The trim removed 6 bases at V and 5 bases at J, leaving 7 bases unmatched. Germline V CDR1 and CDR2: SNHLY, FYNNEI. This CDR3 spans 13 amino acids. Written as DNA, the CDR3 is TGTGCCAGCAGGAACAGGGGAACCCACGAGCAGTACTTC. Translating gives CASRNRGTHEQYF.

The chain couples TRBV15 to TRBJ2-3; D gene unclear. The V end was cut by 0 bases, the J end by 0 bases, with 10 bases between. Germline V gene lookup returns CDR1 LNHNV and CDR2 YYDKDF (reference sequence). This CDR3 has 16 amino acids. The CDR3 sequence is CATSRDGIPSTDTQYF. The CDR3 nucleotides read TGTGCCACCAGCAGAGATGGCATTCCGAGCACAGATACGCAGTATTTT.

The chain is built from TRBV20-1 and TRBJ1-2; unclear D gene. V lost 4 bases to trimming and J lost 7 bases, with 7 bases between them. The CDR3 is made up of 10 amino acids. Germline-derived CDR1 and CDR2 are DFQATT and SNEGSKA (reference sequence). CDR3 DNA: TGCAGTGCTAAGTTCGGTGGCTACACCTTC. Its translation is CSAKFGGYTF.

This clone was counted a single time. This chain uses TRBV7-9 with TRBJ2-7; D gene uncertain. V was pared by 0 bases and J by 7 bases, with 13 bases between. The CDR3 runs 14 residues. Per the germline V gene, CDR1 is SEHNR and CDR2 is FQNEAQ (reference sequence). CDR3 bases: TGTGCCAGCAGCTTAGCGCAGACTGTTGATGAGCAGTACTTC. The encoded protein is CASSLAQTVDEQYF.

This clone was picked up a small number of times. The V call is TRBV5-1, the J call TRBJ2-1; 8 nucleotides line up with TRBD2. The V gene end was trimmed by 4 bases and the J gene end by 3 bases; junction bases not matched to a gene: 15. CDR1 is SGHRS, CDR2 YFSETQ, per germline. The CDR3 is 18 residues long. The CDR3 nucleotides are TGCGCCAGCAGCCCTGTCGGGGTAGCGGGGTCAAACTACAATGAGCAGTTCTTC. Translated, it gives CASSPVGVAGSNYNEQFF. Together with reference TRBV5-1 and TRBJ2-1, the CDR3 gives the full variable domain: KAGVTQTPRYLIKTRGQQVTLSCSPISGHRSVSWYQQTPGQGLQFLFEYFSETQRNKGNFPGRFSGRQFSNSRSEMNVSTLELGDSALYLCASSPVGVAGSNYNEQFFGPGTRLTVL.

V and J are TRBV7-9 and TRBJ1-3; D call uncertain. This CDR3 region has 15 residues. The V end was cut by 2 bases, the J end by 2 bases, with 10 bases between. CDR1 and CDR2 from the germline V gene are SEHNR and FQNEAQ (reference sequence). Here the CDR3 DNA reads TGTGCCAGCAGCTTATCCCAACTGGCTGGAAACACCATATATTTT. Its translation: CASSLSQLAGNTIYF.

This clone has just a few counts. The CDR3 protein is CSVELAGGTPMNYNEQFF. As DNA, the CDR3 is TGCAGCGTTGAACTGGCGGGAGGCACCCCCATGAACTACAATGAGCAGTTCTTC. The chain couples TRBV29-1 to TRBJ2-1, with TRBD2 identical over 8 bases. This CDR3 has 18 amino acids. V lost 2 bases and J lost 3; bases outside the gene matches: 15. The germline V gene encodes CDR1 SQVTM and CDR2 ANQGSEA.

Turning to this clone: The same CDR3 can be traced to other DNA sequences in this sample. This rearrangement joins TRBV12-3 or TRBV12-4 to TRBJ2-5; D is uncertain. With 3 bases removed from V and 1 base from J, the gap between germline ends came to 6 bases. The CDR3 runs 13 residues. The CDR3 nucleotides read TGTGCCAGCAGTTTGAACAGCCAAGAGACCCAGTACTTC. This codes for CASSLNSQETQYF.

This chain links TRBV7-8 with TRBJ1-1, with D perhaps matching TRBD1 (6 bases). This CDR3 spans 13 amino acids. Trimming took off 5 bases at V and 3 bases at J, with 10 bases between the two ends. Germline lookup yields CDR1 SGHVS and CDR2 FQNEAQ. Written as DNA, the CDR3 is TGTGCCAGCAGCCTCCGACAGGACACTGAAGCTTTCTTT. This codes for CASSLRQDTEAFF.

The chain recombines TRBV5-1 with TRBJ1-1; 9 bases map to TRBD1. V gave up 8 bases and J gave up 5 bases; unmatched junction bases: 10. CDR1 is SGHRS and CDR2 is YFSETQ in the germline V gene. The CDR3 totals 14 residues. As DNA, the CDR3 is TGCGCCAGTTCACAGGGGGCAATGAGGACTGAAGCTTTCTTT. Translation gives CASSQGAMRTEAFF. The full variable domain, its missing parts supplied by reference TRBV5-1 and TRBJ1-1, is KAGVTQTPRYLIKTRGQQVTLSCSPISGHRSVSWYQQTPGQGLQFLFEYFSETQRNKGNFPGRFSGRQFSNSRSEMNVSTLELGDSALYLCASSQGAMRTEAFFGQGTRLTVV.

Here the CDR3 reads CASSSPGQGLHTGELFF. CDR3 nucleotide sequence: TGTGCCAGCAGCTCGCCGGGACAGGGTTTACACACCGGGGAGCTGTTTTTT. J is TRBJ2-2 and V is TRBV21-1; the table's D call TRBD1 went unverified against the DNA. TRBV21-1 is a known pseudogene. The CDR3 is 17 residues long.

This clone was observed a few times. This chain connects TRBV5-1 to TRBJ2-3; D possibly corresponds to TRBD2 (6 bases). CDR3 length: 15 residues. The V gene's germline CDR1 is SGHRS and CDR2 YFSETQ. Trimming cost V 4 bases and J 3 bases, with 15 bases left between them. CDR3 coding DNA: TGCGCCAGCAGCCCGGAACGTGGAGGGACAGATACGCAGTATTTT. Its translation: CASSPERGGTDTQYF.

The chain recombines TRBV6-5 with TRBJ2-7; 11 positions match TRBD2. CDR3 length equals 15 residues. Trimming removed 8 bases from V and 1 base from J; junction bases left unmatched: 7. Germline values: CDR1 MNHEY, CDR2 SVGAGI. CDR3 amino acids: CASSRTSGSSYEQYF. The CDR3 DNA sequence: TGTGCCAGCTCTCGGACTAGCGGGTCGTCCTACGAGCAGTACTTC.

The chain uses TRBV30 and TRBJ2-7; TRBD2 agrees at 10 bases. The CDR3 has 18 amino acids. V shed 3 bases, J shed 3 bases, and the junction held 17 bases outside the gene matches. The germline V gene has CDR1 GTSNPN and CDR2 SVGIG (reference sequence). The CDR3 sequence: CAWSGGEQGAGGGYEQYF. The CDR3, as DNA: TGTGCCTGGAGCGGAGGGGAGCAGGGAGCGGGAGGGGGCTACGAGCAGTACTTC.

The CDR3 DNA reads TGTGCCAGCAGCTTGTGGGCAGGGGGCGATAATTCACCCCTCCACTTT. Translated, it gives CASSLWAGGDNSPLHF. The chain couples TRBV5-4 to TRBJ1-6, with TRBD1 identical over 8 bases. Germline loops: CDR1 SGHNT, CDR2 YYREEE (reference sequence). This CDR3 is built from 16 residues. V lost 1 base, J lost 5 bases, and 5 bases stayed unmatched.

The genes are TRBV24-1 and TRBJ2-3, with 8 bases matching TRBD1. The CDR3 totals 15 residues. Unmatched junction bases numbered 7, after V lost 7 bases and J lost 2 bases. Germline V gene lookup returns CDR1 KGHDR and CDR2 SFDVKD. CDR3 in amino acids: CATSLGQGDTDTQYF. CDR3 bases: TGTGCCACCAGCCTCGGACAGGGTGACACAGATACGCAGTATTTT.

The CDR3 reads CSVDRGLGETQYF. CDR3 sequence (DNA): TGCAGCGTTGATAGGGGGCTAGGGGAGACCCAGTACTTC. The chain has TRBV29-1 and TRBJ2-5; 7 nucleotides align to TRBD1. Germline V gene sequence: CDR1 SQVTM, CDR2 ANQGSEA. The length of the CDR3 is 13 residues. Trimming removed 3 bases from V and 5 bases from J; junction bases left unmatched: 6.

The V call is TRBV9, the J call TRBJ2-1; no reliable D call. Germline V gene data show CDR1 as SGDLS and CDR2 as YYNGEE. V lost 0 bases and J 0 bases, leaving 7 bases between the germline ends. The CDR3 is made up of 15 amino acids. Written as DNA, the CDR3 is TGTGCCAGCAGCGTAGAACAGAACTCCTACAATGAGCAGTTCTTC. Its protein is CASSVEQNSYNEQFF.